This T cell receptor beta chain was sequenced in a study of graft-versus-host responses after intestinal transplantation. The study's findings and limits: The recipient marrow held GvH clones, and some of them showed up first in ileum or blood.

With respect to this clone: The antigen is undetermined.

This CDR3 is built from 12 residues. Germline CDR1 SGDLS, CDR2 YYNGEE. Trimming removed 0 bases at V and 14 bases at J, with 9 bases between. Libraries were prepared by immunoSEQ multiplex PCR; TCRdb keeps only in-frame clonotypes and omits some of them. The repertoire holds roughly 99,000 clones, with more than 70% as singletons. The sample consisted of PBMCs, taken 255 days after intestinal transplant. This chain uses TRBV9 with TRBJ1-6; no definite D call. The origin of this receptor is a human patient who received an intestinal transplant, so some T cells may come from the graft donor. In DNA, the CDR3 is TGTGCCAGCAGCGTAGGGGATTATGCCCTCCACTTT. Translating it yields CASSVGDYALHF.